One and the same sample provided the 30 T cell receptor beta chains below, sequenced in a study of T cells in Graves' hyperthyroidism and ophthalmopathy. Template material for amplifying TCR beta CDR3 regions consisted of RNA transcripts. HTBI primers were employed in a first-round RT-PCR of the TCR CDR3. Each CDR3 protein is one row after TCRdb ran MiXCR on the multiplex PCR reads. The table has 250,000 to 300,000 distinct CDR3 sequences, more than 12% seen once. The sample taken for sequencing was blood. The receptors were gathered from a middle-aged woman with Graves' hyperthyroidism that later progressed to Graves' ophthalmopathy.

This clonotype was recorded many times. The CDR3 is CSVRQGANQPQHF. CDR3 bases: TGCAGCGTGAGACAGGGGGCCAACCAGCCCCAGCATTTT. This chain uses TRBV29-1 with TRBJ1-5; 10 nucleotides align to TRBD1. The CDR3 length is 13 residues. V lost 6 bases, J lost 7 bases, and 6 bases stayed unmatched. Germline V gives CDR1 SQVTM, CDR2 ANQGSEA.

This clonotype occurred many times. The V and J genes are TRBV15 and TRBJ1-1; possible D gene TRBD1, 5 bases. The CDR3 covers 13 residues. The germline V gene encodes CDR1 LNHNV and CDR2 YYDKDF (reference sequence). Trimming shortened V by 1 base and J by 4 bases, and 7 bases separated the two germline ends. CDR3 in DNA: TGTGCCACCAGCAGAGGGGGGGGCACTGAAGCTTTCTTT. Its translation: CATSRGGGTEAFF.

The sample holds many counts of this clonotype. This chain links TRBV28 with TRBJ1-6; D call uncertain. Germline assignment: CDR1 MDHEN and CDR2 SYDVKM. Trimming stripped 5 bases from V and 7 bases from J, with 15 bases between. The CDR3 spans 15 residues. The CDR3 reads CASSTRPAGNSPLHF. CDR3 nucleotides: TGTGCCAGCAGTACTAGACCTGCGGGCAATTCACCCCTCCACTTT. Combining the CDR3 with reference TRBV28 and TRBJ1-6 gives the whole variable domain DVKVTQSSRYLVKRTGEKVFLECVQDMDHENMFWYRQDPGLGLRLIYFSYDVKMKEKGDIPEGYSVSREKKERFSLILESASTNQTSMYLCASSTRPAGNSPLHFGNGTRLTVT.

This clonotype has at least ten counts. The rearrangement uses TRBV30 and TRBJ2-3, with 7 bases identical to TRBD2. Germline V CDR1 and CDR2: GTSNPN, SVGIG (reference sequence). The ends lost 0 bases at V and 5 bases at J; junction bases unmatched: 8. CDR3 length equals 15 residues. CDR3: CAWSVLRESLDTQYF. Written as DNA, the CDR3 is TGTGCCTGGAGTGTTTTGCGGGAGAGTCTAGATACGCAGTATTTT.

This clonotype was counted at least ten times. The V gene is TRBV28, the J gene TRBJ2-7; 12 bases fit TRBD2. V lost 6 bases, J lost 4 bases, and 13 bases stayed unmatched. From germline, CDR1 is MDHEN and CDR2 SYDVKM. The length of the CDR3 is 17 residues. The CDR3 region has the DNA TGTGCCAGCAGAACGACAGGACTAGCGGGGTATACTTACGAGCAGTACTTC. It specifies CASRTTGLAGYTYEQYF.

The chain combines TRBV2 with TRBJ2-3, with a weak D call TRBD1 (6 bases). Germline CDR1 and CDR2: SNHLY and FYNNEI. The CDR3 is 15 amino acids. The ends were cut back, 9 bases at V and 2 bases at J, with 18 bases in the middle. CDR3 bases: TGTGCCAGAAGAGCCGCTCAGGGGTCCACAGATACGCAGTATTTT. Its protein product is CARRAAQGSTDTQYF. Looking up the rest from reference TRBV2 and TRBJ2-3 gives the full variable domain: EPEVTQTPSHQVTQMGQEVILRCVPISNHLYFYWYRQILGQKVEFLVSFYNNEISEKSEIFDDQFSVERPDGSNFTLKIRSTKLEDSAMYFCARRAAQGSTDTQYFGPGTRLTVL.

There are many counts of this clonotype. The chain recombines TRBV6-6 with TRBJ1-5; no definite D call. The germline CDR1 and CDR2 sequences are MNHNY and SVGAGI (reference sequence). Trimming left V 2 bases short and J 6 bases short, with 11 bases between. There are 14 residues in the CDR3. The DNA for the CDR3 is TGTGCCAGCAGTTACAAGGGAACGAGTCAGCCCCAGCATTTT. Translation: CASSYKGTSQPQHF.

This clonotype was seen at least ten times. The chain recombines TRBV28 with TRBJ1-4; TRBD1 is a possible D gene (6 bases). V was pared by 10 bases and J by 3 bases, with 15 bases between. The CDR3 is 14 residues long. Germline loops: CDR1 MDHEN, CDR2 SYDVKM. CDR3 coding DNA: TGTGCCACCGCCCGGGGGCTTGCTAATGAAAAACTGTTTTTT. It codes for CATARGLANEKLFF.

This clonotype was seen only a few times. A clone one base away is much larger, so this may be a read error. This chain links TRBV3-1 with TRBJ2-1; no reliable D call. Deletions cut 1 base from V and 9 bases from J, with 4 bases between. This CDR3 has 11 amino acids. Germline CDR1 and CDR2: LGHDT and YNNKEL (reference sequence). CDR3 coding DNA: TGTGCCAGCAGCCAAGGGTGTGAGCAGTTCTTC. Translation: CASSQGCEQFF.

The rearrangement uses TRBV10-3 and TRBJ2-7; 7 bases map to TRBD1. The CDR3 runs to 13 residues. Germline-derived CDR1 and CDR2 are ENHRY and SYGVKD. V lost 6 bases, J lost 4 bases, and 6 bases stayed unmatched. The CDR3 here is CAISREQGYEQYF. The CDR3, as DNA: TGTGCCATCAGCCGTGAACAGGGGTACGAGCAGTACTTC.

This clonotype came up many times. The chain is built from TRBV28 and TRBJ2-7; the match to TRBD2 covers 8 bases. V dropped 7 bases and J dropped 2; count of bases not matched to a gene: 7. The germline gives CDR1 MDHEN, CDR2 SYDVKM. This CDR3 contains 14 residues. CDR3 amino acids: CASITSGPPYEQYF. DNA of the CDR3: TGTGCCAGCATAACTAGCGGTCCGCCCTACGAGCAGTACTTC. The full variable domain, in which reference TRBV28 and TRBJ2-7 provide the parts outside the CDR3, is DVKVTQSSRYLVKRTGEKVFLECVQDMDHENMFWYRQDPGLGLRLIYFSYDVKMKEKGDIPEGYSVSREKKERFSLILESASTNQTSMYLCASITSGPPYEQYFGPGTRLTVT.

At least ten counts were recorded for this clonotype. The V and J genes are TRBV28 and TRBJ2-3; 14 nucleotides line up with TRBD2. The CDR3 has 16 amino acids. J lost 5 bases, V lost 6 bases, and 7 bases had no gene match. Germline V gene data show CDR1 as MDHEN and CDR2 as SYDVKM. The CDR3 reads CASSFGTSGSVDTQYF. DNA for the CDR3: TGTGCCAGCAGCTTCGGGACTAGCGGGAGCGTAGATACGCAGTATTTT.

This clonotype was counted at least ten times. This rearrangement joins TRBV20-1 to TRBJ1-1; D might be TRBD1 (5 bases). The ends were cut back, 0 bases at V and 0 bases at J, with 17 bases in the middle. This CDR3 comprises 17 residues. Germline loops: CDR1 DFQATT, CDR2 SNEGSKA (reference sequence). The CDR3 spells CSARDLAGMGMNTEAFF. The CDR3 DNA follows: TGCAGTGCTAGAGATTTAGCAGGGATGGGCATGAACACTGAAGCTTTCTTT.

The table lists this clonotype with many counts. The rearrangement links TRBV6-1 to TRBJ2-2; perhaps TRBD2 as D (6 bases). V shed 6 bases and J shed 0 bases, with 20 bases lying between them. Per the germline V gene, CDR1 is MNHNS and CDR2 is SASEGT. The length of the CDR3 is 18 residues. For the CDR3, the DNA is TGTGCCAGCAGCCCTTTTAGGGTAGCGGAAACGAACACCGGGGAGCTGTTTTTT. Encoded protein: CASSPFRVAETNTGELFF.

The table lists this clonotype with many counts. The chain recombines TRBV27 with TRBJ1-1, with D possibly TRBD1 on 5 matching bases. Trimming took off 3 bases at V and 4 bases at J, with 9 bases between the two ends. CDR3 length: 13 amino acids. Germline V lookup: CDR1 MNHEY, CDR2 SMNVEV (reference sequence). This chain's CDR3 is CASSFVGGTEAFF. The CDR3 DNA sequence: TGTGCCAGCAGTTTCGTGGGGGGCACTGAAGCTTTCTTT.

This clonotype was observed many times. This sequence joins TRBV11-3 and TRBJ1-6; D is uncertain. This CDR3 is 17 amino acids long. In germline, CDR1 is SGHNT, CDR2 YENEEA. V lost 6 bases to trimming and J lost 0 bases, with 15 bases between them. The CDR3 reads CASRPGPASSYNSPLHF. CDR3 sequence (DNA): TGTGCCAGCAGGCCAGGACCGGCGAGCTCCTATAATTCACCCCTCCACTTT.

This clonotype was found many times. The genes are TRBV19 and TRBJ2-7; 9 bases agree with TRBD2. Looked up from germline, CDR1 is LNHDA and CDR2 is SQIVND (reference sequence). The CDR3 is 14 amino acids. Trimming at V came to 9 bases and at J to 3 bases, leaving 9 bases not matched to a gene. CDR3 sequence reads: CASSIGTSFYEQYF. Written as DNA, the CDR3 is TGTGCCAGCAGCATCGGGACTAGCTTCTACGAGCAGTACTTC.

The chain carries TRBV27 and TRBJ1-4; possible D gene TRBD1, 6 bases. The CDR3 is 14 residues long. V was clipped by 5 bases and J by 7 bases, with 14 bases between them. From germline, CDR1 is MNHEY and CDR2 SMNVEV (reference sequence). CDR3 region: CASSGGGTTEKLFF. The CDR3 DNA is TGTGCCAGCAGTGGGGGAGGGACAACTGAAAAACTGTTTTTT.

This clonotype was recorded many times. The rearrangement joins TRBV12-3 or TRBV12-4 to TRBJ1-6; D gene ambiguous. This CDR3 region has 12 residues. Between the trimmed V and J ends, which lost 3 bases and 8 bases, there was a span of 5 bases. CDR3: CASSLNYSPLHF. The DNA for the CDR3 is TGTGCCAGCAGTTTGAATTATTCACCCCTCCACTTT.

This clonotype was picked up many times. The chain carries TRBV19 and TRBJ2-5; a weak D match, TRBD1 (6 bases). The ends were cut back, 5 bases at V and 7 bases at J, with 14 bases in the middle. CDR1 LNHDA and CDR2 SQIVND come from the germline V gene (reference sequence). The CDR3 runs to 13 residues. CDR3: CASSATGPGTQYF. The CDR3 nucleotides are TGTGCCAGTAGTGCGACAGGTCCTGGGACCCAGTACTTC.

The gene calls are TRBV4-1 and TRBJ2-7; TRBD2 aligns across 10 bases. CDR1 and CDR2 from the germline V gene are MGHRA and YSYEKL. The CDR3 runs 15 residues. After removal of 0 bases from V and 6 bases from J, the junction contained 5 bases not matched to a gene. The CDR3 DNA sequence: TGCGCCAGCAGCCAAGAAGGCCTAGCGGGAGCCGAGCAGTACTTC. Amino acid sequence: CASSQEGLAGAEQYF.

V is TRBV5-6 and J is TRBJ2-2, with D possibly being TRBD1 or TRBD2 (5 bases each). Trimming removed 4 bases from V and 3 bases from J, with 13 bases in between. Per germline, CDR1 SGHDT and CDR2 YYEEEE. The CDR3 runs to 15 residues. CDR3 protein: CASSPTGTHTGELFF. The CDR3 nucleotides are TGTGCCAGCAGCCCCACCGGGACGCACACCGGGGAGCTGTTTTTT.

This clonotype was seen repeatedly, ten times or more. The rearrangement uses TRBV3-1 and TRBJ2-4; 7 bases match TRBD2. Unmatched junction bases numbered 9, after V lost 4 bases and J lost 0 bases. From germline, CDR1 is LGHDT and CDR2 YNNKEL (reference sequence). The CDR3 covers 17 residues. The CDR3 sequence: CASSPAWEGIAKNIQYF. In DNA form, the CDR3 reads TGTGCCAGCAGCCCCGCATGGGAGGGGATAGCCAAAAACATTCAGTACTTC.

This chain links TRBV11-3 with TRBJ2-1, with TRBD2 matching over 13 bases. Trimming removed 4 bases from V and 6 bases from J; junction bases left unmatched: 9. Germline V CDR1 and CDR2: SGHNT, YENEEA. The CDR3 has 17 residues. DNA for the CDR3: TGTGCCAGCAGCTCAGGACTAGCGGGAGCCCTCGGCAATGAGCAGTTCTTC. Protein sequence: CASSSGLAGALGNEQFF. The full variable domain, in which reference TRBV11-3 and TRBJ2-1 provide the parts outside the CDR3, is EAGVVQSPRYKIIEKKQPVAFWCNPISGHNTLYWYLQNLGQGPELLIRYENEEAVDDSQLPKDRFSAERLKGVDSTLKIQPAELGDSAVYLCASSSGLAGALGNEQFFGPGTRLTVL.

The CDR3 loop is CASRPMKRETGGFVGETQYF. The CDR3 coding sequence is TGTGCCAGCAGACCCATGAAAAGGGAAACAGGGGGCTTTGTAGGAGAGACCCAGTACTTC. The genes are TRBV28 and TRBJ2-5, with 9 bases that match TRBD1. CDR1 MDHEN and CDR2 SYDVKM come from the germline V gene. The CDR3 spans 20 residues. V shed 6 bases and J 4 bases; nucleotides not matched to a gene: 24.

Concerning this clonotype itself: A much larger clone sits a single nucleotide away, making a read error possible. V gene TRBV18 combines with J gene TRBJ2-6, with D unclear. The V and J ends lost 2 bases and 3 bases respectively, with 14 bases between them. Per the germline V gene, CDR1 is KGHSH and CDR2 is LQKENI. The CDR3 runs 17 residues. The CDR3 here is CASSPRQSHFGANVLTF. For the CDR3, the DNA is TGTGCCAGCTCACCAAGGCAGAGCCACTTTGGGGCCAACGTCCTGACTTTC. The full variable domain, in which reference TRBV18 and TRBJ2-6 provide the parts outside the CDR3, is NAGVMQNPRHLVRRRGQEARLRCSPMKGHSHVYWYRQLPEEGLKFMVYLQKENIIDESGMPKERFSAEFPKEGPSILRIQQVVRGDSAAYFCASSPRQSHFGANVLTFGAGSRLTVL.

A note on this clonotype: This may be a read error: a much more frequent sequence differs by one nucleotide. The J gene is TRBJ2-1, the V gene TRBV5-1; 7 nucleotides line up with TRBD2. Germline CDR1 reads SGHRS; CDR2 reads YFSETQ. The CDR3 sequence is 15 residues long. The CDR3 DNA is TGCGCCAGCAGCTTCGGCGGGAGCAGCGGCAATGAGCAGTCCTTC. It encodes CASSFGGSSGNEQSF. Using reference TRBV5-1 and TRBJ2-1 for the parts outside the CDR3, the full variable domain is KAGVTQTPRYLIKTRGQQVTLSCSPISGHRSVSWYQQTPGQGLQFLFEYFSETQRNKGNFPGRFSGRQFSNSRSEMNVSTLELGDSALYLCASSFGGSSGNEQSFGPGTRLTVL.

This clonotype turned up a few times. The gene calls are TRBV6-1 and TRBJ2-4, with TRBD2 identical over 10 bases. Germline V gives CDR1 MNHNS, CDR2 SASEGT. Trimming at V came to 6 bases and at J to 6 bases, leaving 8 bases not matched to a gene. The CDR3 is made up of 15 amino acids. The CDR3 region is CASRKAGGGGNIQYF. CDR3 DNA: TGTGCCAGCAGAAAAGCGGGAGGGGGTGGAAACATTCAGTACTTC.

There are many counts of this clonotype. V and J are TRBV19 and TRBJ1-2, with 9 bases fitting TRBD1. The ends lost 6 bases at V and 5 bases at J; junction bases unmatched: 4. Germline assignment: CDR1 LNHDA and CDR2 SQIVND (reference sequence). The CDR3 loop spans 13 amino acids. The CDR3, as DNA: TGTGCCAGTAGCATGGGACAGGGATATGGCTACACCTTC. This sequence encodes CASSMGQGYGYTF.

Many counts were recorded for this clonotype. This chain links TRBV6-4 with TRBJ1-6; D is possibly TRBD1 (5 bases). The V and J ends lost 6 bases and 3 bases respectively, with 18 bases between them. The CDR3 is 17 amino acids. Germline V lookup: CDR1 MRHNA, CDR2 SNTAGT. The CDR3 region has the DNA TGTGCCAGCAGGACGCCTGCCGGGACGTACTATAATTCACCCCTCCACTTT. Its translation: CASRTPAGTYYNSPLHF.